The text below deals with one T cell receptor (beta chain). Its antigen is as yet unknown. The data originate from a study of T cell responses to AZD1222 COVID-19 vaccine. Study results and limitations: Seropositive AZD1222 recipients at baseline numbered only five or six.

Only in-frame clones appear in the TCRdb table, and some are missing; sequencing was by immunoSEQ multiplex PCR. The sample shows approximately 120,000 clones, approximately 90% of them seen only once. The CDR3 totals 15 residues. Germline CDR1 reads MNHEY; CDR2 reads SVGAGI. With V trimmed by 6 bases and J by 8 bases, 6 bases remained unmatched. Sequenced here: peripheral blood, sampled on day 0 of AZD1222 vaccination. The receptor's source is an adult in good health. J is TRBJ2-1 and V is TRBV6-5; TRBD2 agrees at 14 bases. Written as DNA, the CDR3 is TGTGCCAGCAGGAATGGACTAGCGGGGGGTCATGAGCAGTTCTTC. Protein sequence: CASRNGLAGGHEQFF.